This TCR beta chain stems from a study of shared clonotypes between healthy human individuals. Whole-study context: Per donor, CD8 memory used one plate, CD8 naive used two, CD4 memory used three and CD4 naive used three.

Method: immunoSEQ multiplex PCR; TCRdb's copy keeps in-frame clones and lacks some. The repertoire includes fewer than 1.8 million clones, approximately 98.5% of them detected once, and approximately 0.4% sits in the top ten. The germline V and J ends were trimmed by 2 bases and 3 bases, with 14 bases remaining between them. CDR3 length: 15 residues. Germline V gene sequence: CDR1 SGHTA, CDR2 FQGNSA. The V and J genes are TRBV7-2 and TRBJ2-7; possible D gene TRBD2, 6 bases. The receptor comes from a man aged 30 to 45 in good health. Sequenced: naive CD4+ T cells sorted from blood. The subset was: CD45RA+ positively selected. The CDR3 region is CASSLSSRESYEQYF. The CDR3 DNA is TGTGCCAGCAGCTTATCTTCCCGGGAGAGCTACGAGCAGTACTTC.